This T cell receptor beta chain was captured in a study of T cell responses to AZD1222 COVID-19 vaccine. The method was immunoSEQ multiplex PCR; TCRdb's version includes in-frame clones alone and lacks a portion of them. This table holds roughly 110,000 clones, around 93% found once. This clone came up a few times. Its antigen is as yet unknown. Overall study findings and caveats: The span of vaccine-associated CD4 TCRs extended across spike, with dominance at 160-218 and 743-854. At baseline, seropositivity was found in only a handful of AZD1222 recipients.

The TCR comes from an adult who received the AZD1222 COVID-19 vaccine. The specimen was peripheral blood, collected 28 days after the second AZD1222 dose.

The DNA of the CDR3 is TGTGCCAGCAGCTTGGGACGGGGGCATCAGCCCCAGCATTTT. Translating it yields CASSLGRGHQPQHF. The J gene is TRBJ1-5, the V gene TRBV5-6; perhaps TRBD1 as D (6 bases). The CDR3 spans 14 residues. Trimming pared 0 bases from V and 5 bases from J, leaving 9 bases between. Per germline, CDR1 SGHDT and CDR2 YYEEEE.